Following are 24 T cell receptor beta chains from one sample sequenced in a study of technical replicates of blood from a few donors. Clones were read by immunoSEQ multiplex PCR, and TCRdb kept only the in-frame ones, dropping some. Of 75,000 to 85,000 clones listed, approximately 95% are singletons. The sequenced sample was T cells isolated from PBMCs. These receptors all come from a human donor in good health.

This chain connects TRBV4-3 to TRBJ2-5; D remains unclear. Per germline, CDR1 LGHNA and CDR2 YSLEER. V lost 4 bases and J lost 4, with 19 bases in between. The length of the CDR3 is 16 residues. In DNA, the CDR3 is TGCGCCAGCAGCCCGAGTAATTTGGAGTACGGAGAGACCCAGTACTTC. Translating gives CASSPSNLEYGETQYF.

The rearrangement joins TRBV15 to TRBJ1-2; D is undetermined. Germline CDR1 reads LNHNV; CDR2 reads YYDKDF (reference sequence). Between the trimmed V and J ends, which lost 0 bases and 11 bases, there was a span of 13 bases. This CDR3 has 13 amino acids. CDR3 DNA: TGTGCCACCAGCAGAGACAACGGGTATTCGTACACCTTC. Translation gives CATSRDNGYSYTF.

This clone was recorded only once. V gene TRBV28 combines with J gene TRBJ1-1; D possibly corresponds to TRBD1 (5 bases). V lost 0 bases and J lost 10, with 9 bases in between. The CDR3 is made up of 12 amino acids. CDR1 is MDHEN, CDR2 SYDVKM, per germline. In DNA, the CDR3 is TGTGCCAGCAGTTTATGGGGGCAGGGAGCTTTCTTT. This gives the protein CASSLWGQGAFF. Drawing the rest from reference TRBV28 and TRBJ1-1, the complete variable domain is DVKVTQSSRYLVKRTGEKVFLECVQDMDHENMFWYRQDPGLGLRLIYFSYDVKMKEKGDIPEGYSVSREKKERFSLILESASTNQTSMYLCASSLWGQGAFFGQGTRLTVV.

The chain combines TRBV9 with TRBJ1-3; tentative D call: TRBD1 (5 bases). The CDR3 has 14 residues. Germline V CDR1 and CDR2: SGDLS, YYNGEE. Trimming stripped 7 bases from V and 2 bases from J, with 13 bases between. The CDR3 DNA follows: TGTGCCAGCTCTGAAGCAGGGCCTGGAAACACCATATATTTT. Translating gives CASSEAGPGNTIYF.

CDR3 amino acids: CASGFSTGLYTEAFF. The CDR3 nucleotides read TGTGCTAGTGGTTTCTCGACAGGGCTATACACTGAAGCTTTCTTT. This chain joins TRBV12-5 and TRBJ1-1, with TRBD1 matching over 7 bases. There are 15 residues in the CDR3. Germline V lookup: CDR1 LGHNT, CDR2 FRNRAP. J was trimmed by 3 bases and V by 3 bases; bases with no gene match: 7.

The chain recombines TRBV30 with TRBJ2-2, with a tentative D call TRBD2 (5 bases). The germline V and J ends were trimmed by 5 bases and 7 bases, with 17 bases remaining between them. Germline V gives CDR1 GTSNPN, CDR2 SVGIG (reference sequence). The CDR3 totals 14 residues. CDR3 DNA sequence: TGTGCCTGGGCGGGCAGGCCTAGGGACGGGGAGCTGTTTTTT. This sequence encodes CAWAGRPRDGELFF.

This clone has only one observation. J is TRBJ2-1 and V is TRBV5-6; TRBD1 aligns across 7 bases. Germline V gene data show CDR1 as SGHDT and CDR2 as YYEEEE. The CDR3 runs 14 residues. The J segment lost 9 bases and the V segment lost 0 bases, leaving 6 bases of the junction unmatched. CDR3 DNA: TGTGCCAGCAGCTTGGGCCCTACAGGGGCTGAGCAGTTCTTC. Its translation: CASSLGPTGAEQFF.

This chain connects TRBV5-1 to TRBJ2-1; 11 bases agree with TRBD1. The CDR3 extends over 15 amino acids. CDR1 and CDR2 from the germline V gene are SGHRS and YFSETQ. V was clipped by 2 bases and J by 6 bases; unmatched bases: 4. CDR3 bases: TGCGCCAGCAGCTTCGGGGACAGGGGGTCCAATGAGCAGTTCTTC. It is translated as CASSFGDRGSNEQFF.

V and J are TRBV9 and TRBJ2-2; 10 bases line up with TRBD2. Trimming cost V 1 base and J 2 bases; bases outside gene matches: 2. This CDR3 spans 16 amino acids. Per germline, CDR1 SGDLS and CDR2 YYNGEE. The CDR3 sequence is CASSVPLAGNTGELFF. The CDR3 bases are TGTGCCAGCAGCGTACCACTAGCGGGAAACACCGGGGAGCTGTTTTTT.

V usage is TRBV27 and J usage is TRBJ2-4; 14 bases align to TRBD2. Germline CDR1 and CDR2: MNHEY and SMNVEV (reference sequence). V shed 9 bases and J 8 bases; nucleotides not matched to a gene: 3. The CDR3 has 13 amino acids. The CDR3 sequence is CASGTSGRYIQYF. Here the CDR3 DNA reads TGTGCCAGTGGGACTAGCGGGAGATACATTCAGTACTTC.

The rearrangement links TRBV29-1 to TRBJ2-1; the match to TRBD1 covers 7 bases. Germline CDR1 is SQVTM and CDR2 is ANQGSEA. Trimming removed 5 bases from V and 5 bases from J; junction bases left unmatched: 3. The CDR3 runs to 12 residues. The CDR3: CSVTTGHNEQFF. CDR3 DNA: TGCAGCGTTACGACAGGGCACAATGAGCAGTTCTTC.

V and J are TRBV9 and TRBJ2-7, with TRBD2 matching over 7 bases. Germline CDR1 and CDR2: SGDLS and YYNGEE. The CDR3 runs 14 residues. V was pared by 2 bases and J by 4 bases, with 6 bases of the junction left unmatched. The CDR3 loop is CASSVGDYQYEQYF. The CDR3 DNA reads TGTGCCAGCAGCGTCGGGGACTACCAATACGAGCAGTACTTC.

Only a few counts were recorded for this clone. The chain recombines TRBV4-1 with TRBJ2-7; unclear D gene. Germline lookup yields CDR1 MGHRA and CDR2 YSYEKL. V was shortened by 3 bases and J by 3 bases, with 9 bases between the two germline ends. The length of the CDR3 is 13 residues. CDR3 sequence (DNA): TGCGCCAGCAGCCACTCACAAAACTACGAGCAGTACTTC. It translates to CASSHSQNYEQYF.

V gene TRBV19 combines with J gene TRBJ1-5; D perhaps matches TRBD1 (5 bases). V was pared by 7 bases and J by 5 bases, with 9 bases between. This CDR3 is 12 amino acids long. Germline CDR1 and CDR2: LNHDA and SQIVND (reference sequence). The CDR3 DNA sequence: TGTGCCAGTAACAAAGGGGATCAGCCCCAGCATTTT. Translating it yields CASNKGDQPQHF.

The chain links TRBV7-9 to TRBJ2-7; no clear D gene. CDR3 length: 13 amino acids. V shed 1 base and J shed 4 bases, with 8 bases lying between them. CDR1 is SEHNR and CDR2 is FQNEAQ in the germline V gene (reference sequence). CDR3 coding DNA: TGTGCCAGCAGCTTAGTGTCCGGGTACGAGCAGTACTTC. Protein: CASSLVSGYEQYF.

The chain is built from TRBV6-5 and TRBJ1-5, with D possibly matching TRBD1 (5 bases). V was clipped by 6 bases and J by 4 bases, with 16 bases between them. The CDR3 is made up of 15 amino acids. Per germline, CDR1 MNHEY and CDR2 SVGAGI. CDR3 bases: TGTGCCAGCAGCCACGGGGGAGGGATAAATCAGCCCCAGCATTTT. Protein product: CASSHGGGINQPQHF.

The chain uses TRBV23-1 and TRBJ2-3, with 10 nucleotides matching TRBD1. TRBV23-1 is an ORF; its function is uncertain. The CDR3 runs to 14 residues. J was trimmed by 2 bases and V by 8 bases; bases with no gene match: 4. The DNA for the CDR3 is TGCGCCAGCGGGGGGACAGGGGACACAGATACGCAGTATTTT. Translating gives CASGGTGDTDTQYF.

As regards this clone: A junction boundary mismatches the germline segment, possibly from a read error. The rearrangement joins TRBV29-1 to TRBJ1-1; D remains unclear. CDR1 and CDR2 from the germline V gene are SQVTM and ANQGSEA. The CDR3 has 12 amino acids. CDR3 coding DNA: TGCAGCGTTTTGGAAGAGGACGTGATCCTAGCCTTT. As protein: CSVLEEDVILAF.

The V gene is TRBV5-1, the J gene TRBJ2-1; D is uncertain. V lost 2 bases to trimming and J lost 0 bases, with 9 bases between them. The CDR3 spans 15 residues. Germline V gene sequence: CDR1 SGHRS, CDR2 YFSETQ. The CDR3 loop is CASSFSPSSYNEQFF. CDR3 DNA: TGCGCCAGCAGCTTCTCCCCGAGCTCCTACAATGAGCAGTTCTTC.

The chain has TRBV7-3 and TRBJ2-2; 8 bases fit TRBD2. The J segment lost 2 bases and the V segment lost 2 bases, leaving 1 base of the junction unmatched. This CDR3 has 15 amino acids. Germline-derived CDR1 and CDR2 are SGHTA and FQGTGA. The CDR3 coding sequence is TGTGCCAGCAGCTTAGCGGGAGGAAACACCGGGGAGCTGTTTTTT. This sequence encodes CASSLAGGNTGELFF. The full variable domain, completed using reference TRBV7-3 and TRBJ2-2, is GAGVSQTPSNKVTEKGKYVELRCDPISGHTALYWYRQSLGQGPEFLIYFQGTGAADDSGLPNDRFFAVRPEGSVSTLKIQRTERGDSAVYLCASSLAGGNTGELFFGEGSRLTVL.

The chain carries TRBV19 and TRBJ1-5; the match to TRBD1 covers 7 bases. The V segment lost 7 bases and the J segment 5 bases; nucleotides outside the gene matches: 11. Germline CDR1 is LNHDA and CDR2 is SQIVND (reference sequence). The CDR3 is made up of 15 amino acids. CDR3 DNA sequence: TGTGCCAGTACCCCCGGCAGGGGGACAGATCAGCCCCAGCATTTT. It encodes CASTPGRGTDQPQHF.

This clone was observed a handful of times. The rearrangement joins TRBV6-5 to TRBJ1-1; 9 bases line up with TRBD1. J lost 5 bases, V lost 8 bases, and 9 bases had no gene match. Germline V gene sequence: CDR1 MNHEY, CDR2 SVGAGI. CDR3 length equals 14 residues. The CDR3 DNA reads TGTGCCAGCCACCCGGGACAGGGAGGAACTGAAGCTTTCTTT. Its translation is CASHPGQGGTEAFF.

The V and J genes are TRBV27 and TRBJ2-7; 7 nucleotides line up with TRBD2. Trimming removed 3 bases from V and 3 bases from J; junction bases left unmatched: 5. CDR3 length equals 14 residues. Germline-derived CDR1 and CDR2 are MNHEY and SMNVEV (reference sequence). CDR3 residues: CASSLEREVYEQYF. The CDR3 bases are TGTGCCAGCAGTTTGGAGCGGGAAGTCTACGAGCAGTACTTC.

This clone occurred once. The V and J genes are TRBV7-9 and TRBJ2-2; no clear D gene. Germline V gene sequence: CDR1 SEHNR, CDR2 FQNEAQ (reference sequence). The V end was cut by 6 bases, the J end by 5 bases, with 4 bases between. This CDR3 comprises 11 residues. CDR3 nucleotides: TGTGCCAGCAGTCAAACCGGGGAGCTGTTTTTT. Protein: CASSQTGELFF.